The 28 T cell receptor beta chains presented below share a single source sample, sequenced in a study of spatial heterogeneity in lung cancer. In TCRdb, the 5' RACE reads were re-called with MiXCR into one record per CDR3 protein. The profile shows about 94,000 distinct CDR3 sequences, just under 20% of them singletons. As to time point: blood at routine non-recurrence follow-up after resection. The sample was PBMCs, taken at follow-up. The source of these receptors is a male donor with early-stage non-small cell lung cancer.

This clonotype was detected a few times. The chain couples TRBV2 to TRBJ2-3; a possible D gene is TRBD2 (6 bases). The CDR3 runs 15 residues. Deletions cut 3 bases from V and 6 bases from J, with 16 bases between. The germline gives CDR1 SNHLY, CDR2 FYNNEI. The CDR3 is CASSESGDGADTQYF. The CDR3 DNA follows: TGTGCCAGCAGTGAGTCGGGAGACGGAGCGGATACGCAGTATTTT.

This clonotype was seen only a few times. This rearrangement joins TRBV30 to TRBJ1-1, with a possible D match to TRBD1 (6 bases). From germline, CDR1 is GTSNPN and CDR2 SVGIG (reference sequence). V dropped 7 bases and J dropped 4 bases, with 19 bases sitting between them. The CDR3 has 14 amino acids. CDR3 region: CASDLRGGPTEAFF. CDR3 bases: TGTGCCTCGGATCTCCGGGGGGGCCCCACTGAAGCTTTCTTT.

This sequence joins TRBV27 and TRBJ2-5, with D unclear. Trimming pared 3 bases from V and 7 bases from J, leaving 12 bases between. Germline loops: CDR1 MNHEY, CDR2 SMNVEV (reference sequence). This CDR3 contains 13 residues. Here the CDR3 DNA reads TGTGCCAGCAGTTTGACAAATTGGGGGACCCAGTACTTC. As protein: CASSLTNWGTQYF.

The table lists this clonotype with a few counts. The chain carries TRBV4-3 and TRBJ2-7; tentatively, D is TRBD1 (6 bases). Germline CDR1 is LGHNA and CDR2 is YSLEER. CDR3 length: 15 residues. V lost 3 bases and J 3 bases, leaving 15 bases between the germline ends. The CDR3 sequence: CASSQAYGQYYEQYV. As DNA, the CDR3 is TGCGCCAGCAGCCAGGCCTACGGACAGTACTACGAGCAGTACGTC.

This chain joins TRBV29-1 and TRBJ2-7; maybe TRBD2 (5 bases). V gave up 4 bases and J gave up 7 bases, with 17 bases separating them. Germline V CDR1 and CDR2: SQVTM, ANQGSEA. The CDR3 length is 13 residues. The DNA for the CDR3 is TGCAGCGTTGGGGCCAGCGGTACGGGAGAGCAGTACTTC. This sequence encodes CSVGASGTGEQYF.

This clonotype was seen a few times. This chain uses TRBV27 with TRBJ1-1; a possible D gene is TRBD1 (6 bases). The length of the CDR3 is 13 residues. Trimming pared 4 bases from V and 11 bases from J, leaving 17 bases between. Germline V gene sequence: CDR1 MNHEY, CDR2 SMNVEV (reference sequence). CDR3 in amino acids: CASSSHSTGLAFF. The CDR3, as DNA: TGTGCCAGCAGTTCACACTCCACAGGGCTTGCTTTCTTT.

This clonotype was counted at least ten times. The chain carries TRBV20-1 and TRBJ1-2, with 7 nucleotides matching TRBD1. The CDR3 has 13 amino acids. After removal of 1 base from V and 3 bases from J, the junction contained 2 bases not matched to a gene. Germline CDR1 reads DFQATT; CDR2 reads SNEGSKA (reference sequence). CDR3 region: CSARGDSYYGYTF. CDR3 coding DNA: TGCAGTGCTAGAGGGGACAGCTACTATGGCTACACCTTC.

This clonotype appeared a few times. The chain recombines TRBV18 with TRBJ2-1, with no clear D. CDR3 size: 14 residues. The V end was cut by 5 bases, the J end by 8 bases, with 16 bases between. Germline V CDR1 and CDR2: KGHSH, LQKENI. CDR3 sequence (DNA): TGTGCCAGCTCAGCCAGGCAACCCTCCCATGAGCAGTTCTTC. Translation: CASSARQPSHEQFF.

This clonotype was seen only a few times. The genes are TRBV29-1 and TRBJ1-1, with TRBD1 matching over 7 bases. The length of the CDR3 is 13 residues. V lost 6 bases and J lost 2; bases outside the gene matches: 6. Per germline, CDR1 SQVTM and CDR2 ANQGSEA. Here the CDR3 DNA reads TGCAGCGTGGGACAGACACTAAACACTGAAGCTTTCTTT. It is translated as CSVGQTLNTEAFF.

This clonotype was seen more than once but under ten times. The chain carries TRBV20-1 and TRBJ1-4; D possibly corresponds to TRBD1 (5 bases). The length of the CDR3 is 14 residues. Per germline, CDR1 DFQATT and CDR2 SNEGSKA (reference sequence). With 5 bases removed from V and 5 bases from J, the gap between germline ends came to 15 bases. CDR3 sequence reads: CSAYAGAGNEKLFF. DNA for the CDR3: TGCAGTGCTTATGCTGGGGCAGGGAATGAAAAACTGTTTTTT.

This clonotype has only a few counts. This chain joins TRBV7-9 and TRBJ1-6; unclear D gene. CDR1 SEHNR and CDR2 FQNEAQ come from the germline V gene (reference sequence). The CDR3 spans 13 residues. The V end was cut by 6 bases, the J end by 6 bases, with 9 bases between. The CDR3 nucleotides are TGTGCCAGCAGTCCAAGCGGTAATTCACCCCTCCACTTT. Translating gives CASSPSGNSPLHF. Complete variable domain (other parts from reference TRBV7-9 and TRBJ1-6): DTGVSQNPRHKITKRGQNVTFRCDPISEHNRLYWYRQTLGQGPEFLTYFQNEAQLEKSRLLSDRFSAERPKGSFSTLEIQRTEQGDSAMYLCASSPSGNSPLHFGNGTRLTVT.

The chain is built from TRBV11-2 and TRBJ1-5; D may be TRBD1 (5 bases). Germline V CDR1 and CDR2: SGHAT, FQNNGV. V lost 1 base, J lost 7 bases, and 14 bases lay in between. The CDR3 consists of 15 residues. For the CDR3, the DNA is TGTGCCAGCAGCTTAGTGGGGGAACCGGGACAGCCCCAGCATTTT. This encodes CASSLVGEPGQPQHF.

V gene TRBV7-9 combines with J gene TRBJ2-3; possible D gene TRBD1, 8 bases. CDR1 is SEHNR, CDR2 FQNEAQ, per germline (reference sequence). The CDR3 loop spans 15 amino acids. Trimming shortened V by 6 bases and J by 5 bases, and 18 bases separated the two germline ends. The CDR3 loop reads CASSAQGGSIDTQYF. In nucleotides, the CDR3 is TGTGCCAGCAGTGCACAGGGGGGGAGTATAGATACGCAGTATTTT.

J is TRBJ1-5 and V is TRBV18; the match to TRBD1 covers 8 bases. This CDR3 is 15 amino acids long. CDR1 is KGHSH and CDR2 is LQKENI in the germline V gene. V was pared by 3 bases and J by 3 bases, with 4 bases of the junction left unmatched. The CDR3 DNA is TGTGCCAGCTCACCCGGGACAGGCCCCAATCAGCCCCAGCATTTT. Protein sequence: CASSPGTGPNQPQHF.

A remark on this clonotype: Its ends do not fully match the called genes, so a read error is possible. This chain joins TRBV19 and TRBJ1-4; 11 positions match TRBD1. Per the germline V gene, CDR1 is LNHDA and CDR2 is SQIVND (reference sequence). This CDR3 comprises 14 residues. The CDR3 here is CASSRNSPGQGDHF. The CDR3 nucleotides read TGTGCCAGTAGTCGCAATTCTCCGGGACAGGGGGACCATTTT.

Ten or more counts support this clonotype. V gene TRBV6-5 combines with J gene TRBJ2-2; a possible D gene is TRBD2 (5 bases). There are 16 residues in the CDR3. V was clipped by 2 bases and J by 7 bases, with 17 bases between them. Per the germline V gene, CDR1 is MNHEY and CDR2 is SVGAGI. DNA for the CDR3: TGTGCCAGCAGTTACGGAGGTGGGAGCCCGGTCGGGGAGCTGTTTTTT. It specifies CASSYGGGSPVGELFF.

This clonotype was counted once. The chain is built from TRBV7-2 and TRBJ2-3, with 10 bases matching TRBD2. CDR1 is SGHTA, CDR2 FQGNSA, per germline. Trimming at V came to 8 bases and at J to 6 bases, leaving 11 bases not matched to a gene. The CDR3 runs to 15 residues. CDR3 sequence: CASSPSGGPSDTQYF. The CDR3 DNA is TGTGCCAGCTCTCCTAGCGGGGGACCCTCGGATACGCAGTATTTT.

As concerns this clonotype: A read error may explain this, as a much larger clone is one base away. V usage is TRBV19 and J usage is TRBJ1-5, with D uncertain. Germline CDR1 and CDR2: LNHDA and SQIVND (reference sequence). CDR3 size: 16 residues. CDR3 DNA: TGTGTCAGTAGTGCGAACATAAGGCTTAGCAATCAGCCCCAGCATTTT. Protein sequence: CVSSANIRLSNQPQHF.

This sequence joins TRBV30 and TRBJ1-2; 7 positions match TRBD1. This CDR3 comprises 14 residues. Trimming removed 2 bases from V and 6 bases from J; junction bases left unmatched: 9. Per the germline V gene, CDR1 is GTSNPN and CDR2 is SVGIG (reference sequence). The CDR3 reads CAWSPTTGRDGYTF. The DNA of the CDR3 is TGTGCCTGGAGTCCAACGACAGGGCGGGATGGCTACACCTTC.

This chain joins TRBV12-3 or TRBV12-4 and TRBJ1-1; 7 bases line up with TRBD1. V lost 2 bases, J lost 1 base, and 7 bases stayed unmatched. The CDR3 totals 16 residues. Here the CDR3 reads CASSLYSTGANTEAFF. CDR3 coding DNA: TGTGCCAGCAGTTTATATTCTACAGGGGCGAACACTGAAGCTTTCTTT.

The chain is built from TRBV12-3 or TRBV12-4 and TRBJ1-1; 10 bases fit TRBD1. This CDR3 region has 15 residues. Trimming removed 4 bases from V and 4 bases from J; junction bases left unmatched: 6. The CDR3 spells CASSSRTGGGTEAFF. The DNA for the CDR3 is TGTGCCAGCAGTTCACGGACAGGGGGGGGCACTGAAGCTTTCTTT.

This clonotype was detected only a few times. The chain recombines TRBV29-1 with TRBJ1-5, with D tentatively TRBD1 (5 bases). Germline V gives CDR1 SQVTM, CDR2 ANQGSEA. V dropped 6 bases and J dropped 2 bases, with 11 bases sitting between them. The CDR3 length is 13 residues. CDR3 residues: CSVEGIGNQPQHF. CDR3 sequence (DNA): TGCAGCGTCGAGGGGATCGGCAATCAGCCCCAGCATTTT.

The table lists this clonotype with a few counts. The rearrangement uses TRBV10-3 and TRBJ1-2; D not resolved. Looked up from germline, CDR1 is ENHRY and CDR2 is SYGVKD. The V end lost 0 bases, the J end lost 4 bases, and 12 bases lay between the germline ends. This CDR3 is built from 15 residues. The CDR3 DNA reads TGTGCCATCAGTGAGTCTGTCAATTCTCTCTATGGCTACACCTTC. Its protein product is CAISESVNSLYGYTF.

The J gene is TRBJ1-5, the V gene TRBV4-1, with D possibly matching TRBD1 (5 bases). Germline V gene data show CDR1 as MGHRA and CDR2 as YSYEKL. The CDR3 consists of 16 residues. Trimming pared 1 base from V and 4 bases from J, leaving 14 bases between. The CDR3 reads CASSQGPGGGNQPQHF. As DNA, the CDR3 is TGCGCCAGCAGCCAAGGTCCTGGGGGTGGAAATCAGCCCCAGCATTTT.

This clonotype was seen a handful of times. J is TRBJ1-6 and V is TRBV5-5; D unresolved. Trimming removed 4 bases from V and 8 bases from J, with 10 bases in between. CDR1 is SGHKS and CDR2 is YYEKEE in the germline V gene (reference sequence). This CDR3 has 13 amino acids. CDR3 residues: CASSRKLDSPLHF. CDR3 DNA sequence: TGTGCCAGCAGCCGCAAGCTGGATTCACCCCTCCACTTT. Combining the CDR3 with reference TRBV5-5 and TRBJ1-6 gives the whole variable domain DAGVTQSPTHLIKTRGQQVTLRCSPISGHKSVSWYQQVLGQGPQFIFQYYEKEERGRGNFPDRFSARQFPNYSSELNVNALLLGDSALYLCASSRKLDSPLHFGNGTRLTVT.

This clonotype was seen more than once but under ten times. CDR3 sequence reads: CSARRLTSGSYEQYF. DNA of the CDR3: TGCAGTGCTAGAAGACTTACTAGCGGGAGCTACGAGCAGTACTTC. The gene calls are TRBV20-1 and TRBJ2-7, with 11 bases lining up with TRBD2. Germline V gives CDR1 DFQATT, CDR2 SNEGSKA (reference sequence). V trimming: 2 bases; J trimming: 3 bases; junction bases outside the gene matches: 6. The CDR3 has 15 residues.

There are many counts of this clonotype. This chain uses TRBV6-5 with TRBJ2-4; D is perhaps TRBD2 (6 bases). The CDR3 runs to 12 residues. Deletions cut 7 bases from V and 7 bases from J, with 11 bases between. The germline gives CDR1 MNHEY, CDR2 SVGAGI. The CDR3 bases are TGTGCCAGCACGGACGGGGGTAACATTCAGTACTTC. It codes for CASTDGGNIQYF.

J is TRBJ1-1 and V is TRBV20-1; D is perhaps TRBD1 (6 bases). Germline V gives CDR1 DFQATT, CDR2 SNEGSKA (reference sequence). CDR3 size: 15 residues. V was clipped by 3 bases and J by 0 bases, with 14 bases between them. The CDR3 coding sequence is TGCAGTGCTAGTCGGGGGCACAGCTTGAACACTGAAGCTTTCTTT. This translates into CSASRGHSLNTEAFF.